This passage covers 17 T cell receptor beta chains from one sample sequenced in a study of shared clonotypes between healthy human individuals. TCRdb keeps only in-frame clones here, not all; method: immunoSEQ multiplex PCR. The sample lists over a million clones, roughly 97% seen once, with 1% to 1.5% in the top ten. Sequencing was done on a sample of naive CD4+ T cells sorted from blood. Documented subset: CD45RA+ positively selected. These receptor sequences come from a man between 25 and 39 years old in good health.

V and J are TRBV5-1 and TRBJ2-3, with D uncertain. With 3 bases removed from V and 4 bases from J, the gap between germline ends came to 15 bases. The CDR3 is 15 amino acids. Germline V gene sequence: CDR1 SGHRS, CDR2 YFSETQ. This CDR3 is CASSSEQFWADTQYF. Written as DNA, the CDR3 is TGCGCCAGCAGCTCGGAACAGTTCTGGGCAGATACGCAGTATTTT.

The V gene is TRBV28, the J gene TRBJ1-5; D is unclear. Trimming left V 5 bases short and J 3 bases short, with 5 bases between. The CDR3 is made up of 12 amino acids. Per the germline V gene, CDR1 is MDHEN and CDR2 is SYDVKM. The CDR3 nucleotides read TGTGCCAGCAGTGTCGTCAATCAGCCCCAGCATTTT. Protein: CASSVVNQPQHF.

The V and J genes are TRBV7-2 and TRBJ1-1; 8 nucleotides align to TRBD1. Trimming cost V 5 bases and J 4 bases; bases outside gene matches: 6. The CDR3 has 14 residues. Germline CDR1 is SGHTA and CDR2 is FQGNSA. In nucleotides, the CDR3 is TGTGCCAGCAGCATACGACAGGGGCCCACTGAAGCTTTCTTT. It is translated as CASSIRQGPTEAFF.

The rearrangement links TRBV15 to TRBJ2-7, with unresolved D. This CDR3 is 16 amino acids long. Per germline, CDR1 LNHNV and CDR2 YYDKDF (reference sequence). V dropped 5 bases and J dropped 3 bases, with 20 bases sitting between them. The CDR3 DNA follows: TGTGCCACCAGCCGAGGTTGGTTGAACAGCAACTACGAGCAGTACTTC. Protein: CATSRGWLNSNYEQYF.

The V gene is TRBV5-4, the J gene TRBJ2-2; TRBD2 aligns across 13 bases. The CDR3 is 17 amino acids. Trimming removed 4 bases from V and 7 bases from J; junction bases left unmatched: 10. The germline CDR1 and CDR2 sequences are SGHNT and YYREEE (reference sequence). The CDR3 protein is CASSLGLAGVGFGELFF. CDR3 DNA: TGTGCCAGCAGCCTAGGACTAGCGGGAGTTGGGTTCGGGGAGCTGTTTTTT.

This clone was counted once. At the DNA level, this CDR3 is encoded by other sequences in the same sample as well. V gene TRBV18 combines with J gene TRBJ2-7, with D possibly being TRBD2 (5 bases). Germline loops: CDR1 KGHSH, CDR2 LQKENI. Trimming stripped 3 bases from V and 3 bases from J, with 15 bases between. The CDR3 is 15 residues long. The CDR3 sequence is CASSPGRGISYEQYF. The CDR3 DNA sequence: TGTGCCAGCTCACCTGGACGGGGAATCAGCTACGAGCAGTACTTC.

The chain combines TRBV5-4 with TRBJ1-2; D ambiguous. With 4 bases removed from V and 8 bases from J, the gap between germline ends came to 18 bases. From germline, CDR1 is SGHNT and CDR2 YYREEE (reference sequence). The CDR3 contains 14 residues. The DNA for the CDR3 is TGTGCCAGCAGCCCCCGACCCGAAGGCTTCGGCTACACCTTC. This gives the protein CASSPRPEGFGYTF.

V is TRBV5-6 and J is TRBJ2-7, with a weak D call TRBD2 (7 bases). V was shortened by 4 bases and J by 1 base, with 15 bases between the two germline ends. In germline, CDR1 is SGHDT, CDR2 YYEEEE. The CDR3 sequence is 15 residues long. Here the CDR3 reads CASSGGGETSYEQYF. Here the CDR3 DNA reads TGTGCCAGCAGCGGAGGGGGGGAAACTTCCTACGAGCAGTACTTC.

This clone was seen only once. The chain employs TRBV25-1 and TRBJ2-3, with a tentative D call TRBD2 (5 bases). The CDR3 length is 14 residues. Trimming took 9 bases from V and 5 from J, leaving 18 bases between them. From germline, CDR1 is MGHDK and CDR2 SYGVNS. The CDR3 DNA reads TGTGCCAGTTCGGACTCCGTCCCCCGAGATACGCAGTATTTT. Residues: CASSDSVPRDTQYF.

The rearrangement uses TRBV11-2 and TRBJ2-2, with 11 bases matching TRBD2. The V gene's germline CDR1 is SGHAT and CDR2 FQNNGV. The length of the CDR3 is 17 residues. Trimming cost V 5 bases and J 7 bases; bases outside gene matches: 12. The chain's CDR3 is CASSRRLGTSGFGELFF. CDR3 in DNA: TGTGCCAGCAGCCGAAGGCTCGGGACTAGCGGTTTCGGGGAGCTGTTTTTT. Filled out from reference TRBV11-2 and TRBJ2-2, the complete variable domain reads EAGVAQSPRYKIIEKRQSVAFWCNPISGHATLYWYQQILGQGPKLLIQFQNNGVVDDSQLPKDRFSAERLKGVDSTLKIQPAKLEDSAVYLCASSRRLGTSGFGELFFGEGSRLTVL.

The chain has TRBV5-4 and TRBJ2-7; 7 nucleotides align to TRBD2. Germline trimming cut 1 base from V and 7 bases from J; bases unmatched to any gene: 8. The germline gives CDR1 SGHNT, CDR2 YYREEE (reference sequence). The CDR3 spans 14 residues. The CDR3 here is CASSLLSVGGEQYF. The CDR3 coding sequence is TGTGCCAGCAGCTTGCTCTCTGTCGGGGGGGAGCAGTACTTC. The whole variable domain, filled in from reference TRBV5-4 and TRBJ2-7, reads ETGVTQSPTHLIKTRGQQVTLRCSSQSGHNTVSWYQQALGQGPQFIFQYYREEENGRGNFPPRFSGLQFPNYSSELNVNALELDDSALYLCASSLLSVGGEQYFGPGTRLTVT.

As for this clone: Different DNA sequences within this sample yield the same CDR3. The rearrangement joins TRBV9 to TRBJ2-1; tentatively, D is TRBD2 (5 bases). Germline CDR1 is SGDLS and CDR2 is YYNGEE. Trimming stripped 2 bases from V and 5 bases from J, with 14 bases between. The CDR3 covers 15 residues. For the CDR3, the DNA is TGTGCCAGCAGCGTCGGCGGACTGGCTAACAATGAGCAGTTCTTC. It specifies CASSVGGLANNEQFF.

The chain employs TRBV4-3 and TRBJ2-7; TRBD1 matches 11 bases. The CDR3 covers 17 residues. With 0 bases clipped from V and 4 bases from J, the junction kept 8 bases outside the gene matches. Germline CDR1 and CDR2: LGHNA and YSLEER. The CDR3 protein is CASSQDYWDRGFYEQYF. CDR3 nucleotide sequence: TGCGCCAGCAGCCAAGATTATTGGGACAGGGGGTTTTACGAGCAGTACTTC.

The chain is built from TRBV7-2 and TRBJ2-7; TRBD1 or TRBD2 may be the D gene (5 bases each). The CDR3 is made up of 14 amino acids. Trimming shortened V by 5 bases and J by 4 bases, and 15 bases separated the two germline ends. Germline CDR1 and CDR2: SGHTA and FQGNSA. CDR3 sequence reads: CASSSPGAEYEQYF. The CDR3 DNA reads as TGTGCCAGCAGCAGCCCCGGGGCTGAATACGAGCAGTACTTC. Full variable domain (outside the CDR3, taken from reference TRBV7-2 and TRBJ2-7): GAGVSQSPSNKVTEKGKDVELRCDPISGHTALYWYRQSLGQGLEFLIYFQGNSAPDKSGLPSDRFSAERTGGSVSTLTIQRTQQEDSAVYLCASSSPGAEYEQYFGPGTRLTVT.

CDR3 nucleotide sequence: TGTGCCAGCAGCCCGGGACAGGGGTTCACTGAAGCTTTCTTT. Translated, it gives CASSPGQGFTEAFF. The gene calls are TRBV28 and TRBJ1-1, with 10 bases identical to TRBD1. Germline CDR1 MDHEN, CDR2 SYDVKM. The V segment lost 6 bases and the J segment 4 bases; nucleotides outside the gene matches: 5. This CDR3 region has 14 residues.

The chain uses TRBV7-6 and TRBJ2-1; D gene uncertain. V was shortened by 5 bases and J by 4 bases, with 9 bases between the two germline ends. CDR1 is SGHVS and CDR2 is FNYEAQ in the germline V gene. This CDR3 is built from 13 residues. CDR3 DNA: TGTGCCAGCAGCGAACATGGTTACAATGAGCAGTTCTTC. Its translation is CASSEHGYNEQFF.

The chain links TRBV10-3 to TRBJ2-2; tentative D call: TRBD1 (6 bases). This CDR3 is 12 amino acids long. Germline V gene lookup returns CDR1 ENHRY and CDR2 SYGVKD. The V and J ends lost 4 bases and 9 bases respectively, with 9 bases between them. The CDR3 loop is CAISVGDRELFF. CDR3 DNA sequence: TGTGCCATCAGTGTGGGGGACAGGGAGCTGTTTTTT.